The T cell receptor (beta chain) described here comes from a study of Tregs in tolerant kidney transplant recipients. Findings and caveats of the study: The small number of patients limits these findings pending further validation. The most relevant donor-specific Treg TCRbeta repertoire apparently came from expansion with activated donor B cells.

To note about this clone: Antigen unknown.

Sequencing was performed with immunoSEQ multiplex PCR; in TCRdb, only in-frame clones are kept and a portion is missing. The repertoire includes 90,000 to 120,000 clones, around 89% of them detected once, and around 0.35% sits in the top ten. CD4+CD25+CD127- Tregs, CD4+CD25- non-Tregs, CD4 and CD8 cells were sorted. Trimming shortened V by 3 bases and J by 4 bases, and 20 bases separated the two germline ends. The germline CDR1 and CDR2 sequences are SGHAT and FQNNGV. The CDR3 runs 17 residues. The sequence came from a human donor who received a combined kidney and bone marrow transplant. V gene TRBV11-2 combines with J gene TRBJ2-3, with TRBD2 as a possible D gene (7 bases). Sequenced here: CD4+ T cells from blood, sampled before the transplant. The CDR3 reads CASSFPRGAGNSDTQYF. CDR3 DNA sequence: TGTGCCAGCAGCTTCCCCCGGGGGGCGGGGAACTCAGATACGCAGTATTTT.